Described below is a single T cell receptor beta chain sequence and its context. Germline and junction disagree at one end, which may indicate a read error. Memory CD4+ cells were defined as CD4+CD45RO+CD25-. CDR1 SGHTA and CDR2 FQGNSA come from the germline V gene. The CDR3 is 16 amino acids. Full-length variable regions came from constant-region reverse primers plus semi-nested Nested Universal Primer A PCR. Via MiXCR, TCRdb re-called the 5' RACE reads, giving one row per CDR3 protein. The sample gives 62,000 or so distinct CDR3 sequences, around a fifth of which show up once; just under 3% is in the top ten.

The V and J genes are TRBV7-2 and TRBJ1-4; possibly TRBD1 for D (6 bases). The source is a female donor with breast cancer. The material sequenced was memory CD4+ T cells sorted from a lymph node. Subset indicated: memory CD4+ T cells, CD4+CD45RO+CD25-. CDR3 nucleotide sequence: TGTGCCAGCATCTTAGCTGTCGGGGGGCGAGGGGAAAAACTGTTTTTT. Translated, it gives CASILAVGGRGEKLFF.